What follows are 23 T cell receptor beta chains derived from one specimen sequenced in a study of identical twins. TCRdb recomputed calls from the 5' RACE reads with MiXCR, one row per CDR3 protein. The sample lists some 790,000 distinct CDR3 sequences, 15% to 20% occurring once. The same data also contributed to another study, on T cells expressing NK-cell markers.

Sequenced material: PBMCs. These receptors originate from a woman aged 18-30 years in good health.

The chain has TRBV9 and TRBJ2-7, with D possibly matching TRBD2 (5 bases). V lost 3 bases and J lost 2, with 12 bases in between. The CDR3 is 14 amino acids. The germline V gene encodes CDR1 SGDLS and CDR2 YYNGEE. The CDR3 DNA is TGTGCCAGCAGCGCCCCGGGGAATACCTACGAGCAGTACTTC. This translates into CASSAPGNTYEQYF.

A remark on this clonotype: This CDR3 is missing its conserved last phenylalanine or tryptophan, likely due to a read error. The genes are TRBV5-1 and TRBJ2-1; a possible D gene is TRBD2 (6 bases). V was clipped by 0 bases and J by 8 bases, with 12 bases between them. Germline V gives CDR1 SGHRS, CDR2 YFSETQ. This CDR3 has 14 residues. The chain's CDR3 is CASSLGGEPDEQFL. The CDR3 DNA follows: TGCGCCAGCAGCTTGGGGGGGGAGCCGGATGAGCAGTTCCTC.

This chain uses TRBV7-9 with TRBJ2-1, with D perhaps being TRBD1 or TRBD2 (5 bases each). There are 14 residues in the CDR3. In germline, CDR1 is SEHNR, CDR2 FQNEAQ (reference sequence). V shed 5 bases and J shed 6 bases, with 14 bases lying between them. The CDR3 DNA is TGTGCCAGCAGCACGAGGGGAAGGGGCAATGAGCAGTTCTTC. Translated: CASSTRGRGNEQFF.

This clonotype was seen more than once but under ten times. The rearrangement uses TRBV20-1 and TRBJ2-7; D uncertain. V lost 0 bases and J 1 base, leaving 7 bases between the germline ends. This CDR3 has 13 amino acids. Germline V lookup: CDR1 DFQATT, CDR2 SNEGSKA (reference sequence). CDR3 in amino acids: CSARDVGSYEQYF. CDR3 in DNA: TGCAGTGCTAGAGATGTGGGGTCCTACGAGCAGTACTTC.

This chain uses TRBV12-3 or TRBV12-4 with TRBJ1-1; tentatively, D is TRBD1 (6 bases). There are 16 residues in the CDR3. V was pared by 5 bases and J by 1 base, with 17 bases between. The CDR3 spells CASSPRAQGPNTEAFF. DNA of the CDR3: TGTGCCAGCAGTCCCCGGGCCCAGGGGCCGAACACTGAAGCTTTCTTT.

V usage is TRBV12-3 or TRBV12-4 and J usage is TRBJ2-7; weak D call: TRBD1 (6 bases). This CDR3 is 16 amino acids long. Trimming took 6 bases from V and 1 from J, leaving 19 bases between them. CDR3 nucleotides: TGTGCCAGCAGCAACCATGAGAGGGGGTCGTCCTACGAGCAGTACTTC. Amino acids: CASSNHERGSSYEQYF.

This chain links TRBV27 with TRBJ2-3, with D possibly matching TRBD2 (5 bases). There are 15 residues in the CDR3. Trimming took off 5 bases at V and 6 bases at J, with 18 bases between the two ends. Germline-derived CDR1 and CDR2 are MNHEY and SMNVEV (reference sequence). CDR3 sequence: CASSPLSPGGDTQYF. The CDR3 DNA is TGTGCCAGCAGTCCCCTGAGTCCGGGCGGGGATACGCAGTATTTT.

This clonotype was counted at least ten times. As DNA, the CDR3 is TGCAGTGCCGGACAGGGGGCGTCCTACGAGCAGTACTTC. It is translated as CSAGQGASYEQYF. V and J are TRBV20-1 and TRBJ2-7; 11 bases fit TRBD1. Germline CDR1 is DFQATT and CDR2 is SNEGSKA (reference sequence). The length of the CDR3 is 13 residues. V was pared by 6 bases and J by 1 base, with 2 bases of the junction left unmatched.

This clonotype was seen only a few times. The chain carries TRBV20-1 and TRBJ2-7, with D perhaps given as TRBD1 or TRBD2 (5 bases each). Between the trimmed V and J ends, which lost 6 bases and 3 bases, there was a span of 18 bases. Looked up from germline, CDR1 is DFQATT and CDR2 is SNEGSKA (reference sequence). This CDR3 is built from 14 residues. The CDR3 DNA reads TGCAGTGCAACGAGGGGTGCAGGCGTCTACGAGCAGTACTTC. Translated: CSATRGAGVYEQYF.

This clonotype was observed a handful of times. J is TRBJ1-2 and V is TRBV7-8, with a weak D call TRBD1 (5 bases). This CDR3 spans 14 amino acids. CDR1 is SGHVS, CDR2 FQNEAQ, per germline. Between the trimmed V and J ends, which lost 5 bases and 2 bases, there was a span of 12 bases. The CDR3 sequence: CASSLLPGNYGYTF. In DNA form, the CDR3 reads TGTGCCAGCAGCCTTTTACCAGGGAACTATGGCTACACCTTC.

This clonotype was seen a few times. The chain recombines TRBV7-9 with TRBJ1-1, with D perhaps matching TRBD1 (6 bases). The CDR3 spans 14 residues. CDR1 SEHNR and CDR2 FQNEAQ come from the germline V gene (reference sequence). Between the trimmed V and J ends, which lost 7 bases and 4 bases, there was a span of 16 bases. CDR3 residues: CASNGGGPGTEAFF. The CDR3 region has the DNA TGTGCCAGCAATGGGGGGGGGCCGGGCACTGAAGCTTTCTTT.

The chain recombines TRBV20-1 with TRBJ2-1; D possibly corresponds to TRBD1 (5 bases). CDR1 is DFQATT and CDR2 is SNEGSKA in the germline V gene (reference sequence). This CDR3 is built from 15 residues. V lost 3 bases, J lost 4 bases, and 16 bases lay in between. DNA of the CDR3: TGCAGTGCTAGTATTTCCTCTAAGGGGTACAATGAGCAGTTCTTC. Encoded protein: CSASISSKGYNEQFF.

This clonotype came up a few times. This chain uses TRBV9 with TRBJ1-1; 9 bases line up with TRBD1. The germline V gene encodes CDR1 SGDLS and CDR2 YYNGEE. V trimming: 3 bases; J trimming: 0 bases; junction bases outside the gene matches: 3. The CDR3 runs 15 residues. This CDR3 reads CASSAGQGMNTEAFF. Written as DNA, the CDR3 is TGTGCCAGCAGCGCCGGACAGGGGATGAACACTGAAGCTTTCTTT.

The genes are TRBV2 and TRBJ1-2, with unresolved D. Germline V gene sequence: CDR1 SNHLY, CDR2 FYNNEI. Trimming stripped 4 bases from V and 6 bases from J, with 12 bases between. The CDR3 is made up of 13 amino acids. The CDR3 nucleotides read TGTGCCAGCAGTGGGGGAGTATTCGATGGCTACACCTTC. It encodes CASSGGVFDGYTF. Supplemented by reference TRBV2 and TRBJ1-2, the full variable domain reads EPEVTQTPSHQVTQMGQEVILRCVPISNHLYFYWYRQILGQKVEFLVSFYNNEISEKSEIFDDQFSVERPDGSNFTLKIRSTKLEDSAMYFCASSGGVFDGYTFGSGTRLTVV.

This clonotype was picked up a small number of times. The rearrangement uses TRBV10-2 and TRBJ2-1; D is perhaps TRBD1 (5 bases). Per the germline V gene, CDR1 is WSHSY and CDR2 is SAAADI. The CDR3 totals 12 residues. The V gene lost 5 bases and the J gene lost 12 bases, with 14 bases spanning the gap. CDR3 protein: CASSMKQERQFF. CDR3 DNA sequence: TGCGCCAGCAGTATGAAACAGGAGCGGCAGTTCTTC.

This clonotype was seen once. The rearrangement joins TRBV7-8 to TRBJ1-5; TRBD1 is a possible D gene (6 bases). Germline V gene sequence: CDR1 SGHVS, CDR2 FQNEAQ. The CDR3 extends over 18 amino acids. Trimming took off 5 bases at V and 0 bases at J, with 20 bases between the two ends. The CDR3 region has the DNA TGTGCCAGCAGCCCGGGGGCCTGGTGGCAGAATAGCAATCAGCCCCAGCATTTT. It specifies CASSPGAWWQNSNQPQHF.

This clonotype was seen only a few times. This chain links TRBV2 with TRBJ1-1; 9 positions match TRBD1. V was pared by 6 bases and J by 3 bases, with 11 bases of the junction left unmatched. The V gene's germline CDR1 is SNHLY and CDR2 FYNNEI. The CDR3 is 16 residues long. CDR3 amino acids: CASRRTPRDRDTEAFF. As DNA, the CDR3 is TGTGCCAGCAGGAGAACTCCACGGGACAGGGACACTGAAGCTTTCTTT. The variable domain in full, with the rest retrieved from reference TRBV2 and TRBJ1-1, is EPEVTQTPSHQVTQMGQEVILRCVPISNHLYFYWYRQILGQKVEFLVSFYNNEISEKSEIFDDQFSVERPDGSNFTLKIRSTKLEDSAMYFCASRRTPRDRDTEAFFGQGTRLTVV.

Remarks on this clonotype: A much larger clone differs from this one at a single base, so this may be a read error. The gene calls are TRBV20-1 and TRBJ2-7, with 7 bases fitting TRBD1. Germline lookup yields CDR1 DFQATT and CDR2 SNEGSKA (reference sequence). The CDR3 sequence is 15 residues long. CDR3 in DNA: TGCAGTGCTAGTTTGTCCAGACAGGGATCCTACGAGCGGTACTTC. As protein: CSASLSRQGSYERYF.

The V and J genes are TRBV5-1 and TRBJ2-7; D is unclear. The CDR3 has 14 residues. Germline lookup yields CDR1 SGHRS and CDR2 YFSETQ. V lost 3 bases and J lost 5, with 15 bases in between. The CDR3, as DNA: TGCGCCAGCAGCTCGGGCACAAGGCGGAACGAGCAGTACTTC. Protein sequence: CASSSGTRRNEQYF.

The gene calls are TRBV27 and TRBJ2-7; perhaps TRBD1 as D (6 bases). The CDR3 is 15 amino acids. Trimming stripped 3 bases from V and 4 bases from J, with 16 bases between. Germline CDR1 is MNHEY and CDR2 is SMNVEV (reference sequence). As DNA, the CDR3 is TGTGCCAGCAGTTTCGTCGGGACAAGCCCATACGAGCAGTACTTC. Protein sequence: CASSFVGTSPYEQYF.

The sample holds a few counts of this clonotype. J is TRBJ2-7 and V is TRBV29-1, with no clear D. V dropped 5 bases and J dropped 2 bases, with 19 bases sitting between them. In germline, CDR1 is SQVTM, CDR2 ANQGSEA. The CDR3 is 15 residues long. CDR3 nucleotide sequence: TGCAGCGTTAGCGACCGGGCGACAAGAGCCTACGAGCAGTACTTC. It specifies CSVSDRATRAYEQYF.

This chain connects TRBV12-3 or TRBV12-4 to TRBJ2-3; no definite D call. Trimming cost V 3 bases and J 4 bases, with 23 bases left between them. The CDR3 loop spans 18 amino acids. Here the CDR3 DNA reads TGTGCCAGCAGTTTGGCTCTCACCGGGCCAAGGGATGCAGATACGCAGTATTTT. It is translated as CASSLALTGPRDADTQYF.

This clonotype turned up a few times. The rearrangement links TRBV24-1 to TRBJ1-1; unclear D gene. V shed 2 bases and J shed 1 base, with 4 bases lying between them. There are 13 residues in the CDR3. Germline V gene data show CDR1 as KGHDR and CDR2 as SFDVKD. CDR3 amino acids: CATSDSWNTEAFF. The CDR3 coding sequence is TGTGCCACCAGTGATTCCTGGAACACTGAAGCTTTCTTT.